These 8 T cell receptor beta chains were all obtained from the same sample, sequenced in a study of radiotherapy plus CTLA-4 blockade in lung cancer. TCRdb's copy holds only in-frame clones and misses some; the assay was immunoSEQ multiplex PCR. The sample yields 56,000 or so clones, roughly 84% seen once. Sequenced material: peripheral blood, taken from a patient treated with radiotherapy plus ipilimumab. Receptors originate from a human donor with non-small cell lung cancer who had a partial response to radiotherapy plus ipilimumab.

The J gene is TRBJ2-3, the V gene TRBV11-2; 9 bases align to TRBD1. V trimming: 0 bases; J trimming: 4 bases; junction bases outside the gene matches: 5. CDR3 length: 16 amino acids. Germline-derived CDR1 and CDR2 are SGHAT and FQNNGV. CDR3 sequence (DNA): TGTGCCAGCAGCTTAGAGGCGGACAGGGGATCAGATACGCAGTATTTT. It codes for CASSLEADRGSDTQYF. Together with reference TRBV11-2 and TRBJ2-3, the CDR3 gives the full variable domain: EAGVAQSPRYKIIEKRQSVAFWCNPISGHATLYWYQQILGQGPKLLIQFQNNGVVDDSQLPKDRFSAERLKGVDSTLKIQPAKLEDSAVYLCASSLEADRGSDTQYFGPGTRLTVL.

The chain carries TRBV18 and TRBJ1-4; TRBD1 matches 7 bases. This CDR3 has 14 amino acids. V shed 2 bases, J shed 10 bases, and the junction held 7 bases outside the gene matches. The germline CDR1 and CDR2 sequences are KGHSH and LQKENI. The CDR3 protein is CASSPSRGVAKLFF. The CDR3 nucleotides read TGTGCCAGCTCACCATCCAGGGGGGTTGCAAAACTGTTTTTT.

This clone was detected only a few times. This chain's CDR3 is CASSSLGAGDTQYF. CDR3 nucleotide sequence: TGTGCCAGCAGTTCACTAGGAGCCGGGGATACGCAGTATTTT. The V call is TRBV6-5, the J call TRBJ2-3; a weak D match, TRBD2 (5 bases). There are 14 residues in the CDR3. V was cut by 4 bases and J by 6 bases, with 14 bases left in between. The V gene's germline CDR1 is MNHEY and CDR2 SVGAGI.

The V and J genes are TRBV18 and TRBJ1-1; D is unresolved. Between the trimmed V and J ends, which lost 2 bases and 2 bases, there was a span of 6 bases. The germline V gene has CDR1 KGHSH and CDR2 LQKENI. The CDR3 totals 13 residues. As DNA, the CDR3 is TGTGCCAGCTCACCAGGACTAAACACTGAAGCTTTCTTT. This gives the protein CASSPGLNTEAFF. The entire variable domain, with the rest obtained from reference TRBV18 and TRBJ1-1, is as follows: NAGVMQNPRHLVRRRGQEARLRCSPMKGHSHVYWYRQLPEEGLKFMVYLQKENIIDESGMPKERFSAEFPKEGPSILRIQQVVRGDSAAYFCASSPGLNTEAFFGQGTRLTVV.

The chain combines TRBV28 with TRBJ2-4; 15 positions agree with TRBD2. Germline trimming cut 3 bases from V and 5 bases from J; bases unmatched to any gene: 2. The CDR3 has 16 amino acids. The germline gives CDR1 MDHEN, CDR2 SYDVKM. The CDR3 region is CASSFGLAGGENIQYF. CDR3 coding DNA: TGTGCCAGCAGTTTTGGACTAGCGGGGGGGGAAAACATTCAGTACTTC.

CDR3: CASSSIPGQGFNEQFF. Written as DNA, the CDR3 is TGTGCCAGCAGTTCCATCCCGGGACAGGGATTTAATGAGCAGTTCTTC. V usage is TRBV28 and J usage is TRBJ2-1, with TRBD1 matching over 9 bases. Unmatched junction bases numbered 11, after V lost 4 bases and J lost 7 bases. Germline CDR1 and CDR2: MDHEN and SYDVKM. The CDR3 is made up of 16 amino acids. The full variable domain, in which reference TRBV28 and TRBJ2-1 provide the parts outside the CDR3, is DVKVTQSSRYLVKRTGEKVFLECVQDMDHENMFWYRQDPGLGLRLIYFSYDVKMKEKGDIPEGYSVSREKKERFSLILESASTNQTSMYLCASSSIPGQGFNEQFFGPGTRLTVL.

J is TRBJ2-2 and V is TRBV10-3, with 9 bases aligning to TRBD2. The CDR3 runs 16 residues. The germline gives CDR1 ENHRY, CDR2 SYGVKD. V gave up 2 bases and J gave up 1 base; unmatched junction bases: 2. DNA of the CDR3: TGTGCCATCAGTGAGAGGACTAGCGTGAACACCGGGGAGCTGTTTTTT. Translating it yields CAISERTSVNTGELFF.

The sample holds a few counts of this clone. This sequence joins TRBV5-6 and TRBJ2-2; 9 bases map to TRBD1. After removal of 5 bases from V and 8 bases from J, the junction contained 10 bases not matched to a gene. Germline loops: CDR1 SGHDT, CDR2 YYEEEE. The CDR3 has 15 residues. In DNA form, the CDR3 reads TGTGCCAGCAGGCGGCGACAGGGGGTACTTGGGGAGCTGTTTTTT. This gives the protein CASRRRQGVLGELFF.